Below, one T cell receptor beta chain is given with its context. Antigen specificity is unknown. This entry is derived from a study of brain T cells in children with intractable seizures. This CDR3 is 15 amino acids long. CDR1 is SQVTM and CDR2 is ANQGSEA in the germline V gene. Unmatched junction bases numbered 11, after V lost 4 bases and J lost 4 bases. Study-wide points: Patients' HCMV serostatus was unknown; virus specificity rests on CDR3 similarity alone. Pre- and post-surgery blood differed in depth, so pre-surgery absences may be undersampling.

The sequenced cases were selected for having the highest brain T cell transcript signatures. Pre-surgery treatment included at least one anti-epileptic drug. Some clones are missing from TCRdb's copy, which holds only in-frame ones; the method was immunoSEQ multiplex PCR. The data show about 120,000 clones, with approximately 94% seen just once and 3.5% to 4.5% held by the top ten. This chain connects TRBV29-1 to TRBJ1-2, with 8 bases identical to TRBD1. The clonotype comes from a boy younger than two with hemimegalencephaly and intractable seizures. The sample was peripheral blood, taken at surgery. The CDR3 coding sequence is TGCAGCGTTGGGCAGGGGGCGGGAGTGAGCTATGGCTACACCTTC. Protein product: CSVGQGAGVSYGYTF.